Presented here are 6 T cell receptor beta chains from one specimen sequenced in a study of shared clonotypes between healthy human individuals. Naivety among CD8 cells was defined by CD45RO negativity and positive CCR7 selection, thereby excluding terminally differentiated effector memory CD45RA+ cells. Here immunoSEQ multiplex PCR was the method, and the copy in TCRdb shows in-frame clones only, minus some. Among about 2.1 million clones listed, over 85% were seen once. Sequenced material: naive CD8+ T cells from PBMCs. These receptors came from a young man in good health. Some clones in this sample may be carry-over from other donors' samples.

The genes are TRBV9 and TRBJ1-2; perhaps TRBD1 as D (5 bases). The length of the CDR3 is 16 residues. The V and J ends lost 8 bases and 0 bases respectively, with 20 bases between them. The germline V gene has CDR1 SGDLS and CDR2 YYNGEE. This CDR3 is CASTVTGGTTNYGYTF. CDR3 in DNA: TGTGCCAGTACCGTAACTGGGGGGACGACTAACTATGGCTACACCTTC.

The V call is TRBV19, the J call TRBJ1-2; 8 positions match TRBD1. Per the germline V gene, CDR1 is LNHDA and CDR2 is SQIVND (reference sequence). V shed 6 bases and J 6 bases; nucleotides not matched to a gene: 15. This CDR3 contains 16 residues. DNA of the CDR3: TGTGCCAGTAGGTTAATGGCAGGGGGCGCTTTCAATGGCTACACCTTC. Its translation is CASRLMAGGAFNGYTF. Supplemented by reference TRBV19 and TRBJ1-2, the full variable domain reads DGGITQSPKYLFRKEGQNVTLSCEQNLNHDAMYWYRQDPGQGLRLIYYSQIVNDFQKGDIAEGYSVSREKKESFPLTVTSAQKNPTAFYLCASRLMAGGAFNGYTFGSGTRLTVV.

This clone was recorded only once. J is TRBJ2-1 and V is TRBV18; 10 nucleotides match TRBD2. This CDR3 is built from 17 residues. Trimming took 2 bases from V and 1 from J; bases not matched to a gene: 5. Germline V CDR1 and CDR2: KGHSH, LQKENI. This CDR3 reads CASSPTLGLASYNEQFF. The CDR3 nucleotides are TGTGCCAGCTCACCAACCTTGGGACTAGCGTCCTACAATGAGCAGTTCTTC.

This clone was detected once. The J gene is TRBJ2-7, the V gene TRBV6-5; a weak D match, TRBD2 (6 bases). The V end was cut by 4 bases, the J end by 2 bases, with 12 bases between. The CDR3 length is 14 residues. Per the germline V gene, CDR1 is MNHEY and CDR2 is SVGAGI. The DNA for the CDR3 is TGTGCCAGCAGTTGGGGAGGAGGGCCCTACGAGCAGTACTTC. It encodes CASSWGGGPYEQYF.

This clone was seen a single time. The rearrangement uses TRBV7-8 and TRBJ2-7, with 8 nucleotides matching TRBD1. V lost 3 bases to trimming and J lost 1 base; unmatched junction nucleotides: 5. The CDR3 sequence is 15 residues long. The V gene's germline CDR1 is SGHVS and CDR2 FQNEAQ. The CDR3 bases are TGTGCCAGCAGCTTGGAGGACAGGGTGTCCTACGAGCAGTACTTC. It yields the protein CASSLEDRVSYEQYF.

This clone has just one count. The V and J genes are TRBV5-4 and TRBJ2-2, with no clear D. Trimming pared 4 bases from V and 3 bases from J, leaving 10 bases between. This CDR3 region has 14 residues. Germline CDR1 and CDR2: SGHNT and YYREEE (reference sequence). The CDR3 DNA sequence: TGTGCCAGCAGCCTTCAGGCGGACACCGGGGAGCTGTTTTTT. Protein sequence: CASSLQADTGELFF.